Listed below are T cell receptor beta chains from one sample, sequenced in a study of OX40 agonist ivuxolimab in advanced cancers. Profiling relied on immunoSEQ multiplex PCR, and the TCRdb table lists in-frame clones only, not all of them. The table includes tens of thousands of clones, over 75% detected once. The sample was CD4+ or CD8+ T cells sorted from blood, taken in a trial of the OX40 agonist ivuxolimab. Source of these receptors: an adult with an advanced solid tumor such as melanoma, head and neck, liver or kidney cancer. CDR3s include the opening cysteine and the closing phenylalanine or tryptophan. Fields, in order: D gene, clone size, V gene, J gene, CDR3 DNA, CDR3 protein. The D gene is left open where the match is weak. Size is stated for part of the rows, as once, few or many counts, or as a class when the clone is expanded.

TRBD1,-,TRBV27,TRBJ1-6,TGTGCCAGCAGTTTGACAGGGGTCCAGAATTCACCCCTCCACTTT,CASSLTGVQNSPLHF
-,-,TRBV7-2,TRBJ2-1,TGTGCCAGCGGAAGGAATGAGCAGTTCTTC,CASGRNEQFF
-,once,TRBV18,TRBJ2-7,TGTGCCAGCTCACCCCAACCGGGACAAGTCCAGGGGGAGCAGTACTTC,CASSPQPGQVQGEQYF
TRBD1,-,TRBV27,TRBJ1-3,TGTGCCAGCAGTCTAAGACAGGGGCAGAACACCATATATTTT,CASSLRQGQNTIYF
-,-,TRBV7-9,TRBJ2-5,TGTGCCAGCAGCTTAAGGGGGACCCCTCAAGAGACCCAGTACTTC,CASSLRGTPQETQYF
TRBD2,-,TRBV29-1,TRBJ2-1,TGCAGCGCTGGGACTAGCGGGATGGGAGCCCTCTACAATGAGCAGTTCTTC,CSAGTSGMGALYNEQFF
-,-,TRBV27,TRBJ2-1,TGTGCCAGCAGTCCCCGCGGGCGGGGTTATGAGCAGTTCTTC,CASSPRGRGYEQFF
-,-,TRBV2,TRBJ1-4,TGTGCCAGCAGCCAGGGGCGGATTGAAAAACTGTTTTTT,CASSQGRIEKLFF
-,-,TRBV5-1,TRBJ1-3,TGCGCCAGCAGCCTAATCGCAGGGGAGCCTGGAAACACCATATATTTT,CASSLIAGEPGNTIYF
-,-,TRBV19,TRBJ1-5,TGTGCCAGTAGTATAGGCACAGGCAATCAGCCCCAGCATTTT,CASSIGTGNQPQHF
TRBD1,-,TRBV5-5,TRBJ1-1,TGTGCCAGCAGCTACCAGGGGGCCGGACTCTATGAAGCTTTCTTT,CASSYQGAGLYEAFF
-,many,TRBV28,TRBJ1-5,TGTGCCAGCAGTTTTCAAAGTAGCAATCAGCCCCAGCATTTT,CASSFQSSNQPQHF
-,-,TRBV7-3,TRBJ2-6,TGTGCCAGCAGCTCGACAGGGACTACTGGGGCCAACGTCCTGACTTTC,CASSSTGTTGANVLTF
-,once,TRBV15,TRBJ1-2,TGTGCCACCAGCAGAGTCGGGGGATGGGAAGGTTTAGACTATGGCTACACCTTC,CATSRVGGWEGLDYGYTF
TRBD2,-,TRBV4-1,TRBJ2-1,TGCGCCAGCAGCCCGACCTTAGCGGGGGGTCCCGATGAGCAGTTCTTC,CASSPTLAGGPDEQFF
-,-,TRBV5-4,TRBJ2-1,TGTGCCAGCAGGGAGGAATCGCGCAATGAGCAGTTCTTC,CASREESRNEQFF
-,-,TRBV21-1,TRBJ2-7,TGTGCCAGCAGCAAAAAAGGGTTAGCGGGGGACCTCTCCTACGAGCAGTACTTC,CASSKKGLAGDLSYEQYF
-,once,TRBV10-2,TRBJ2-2,TGCGCCAGCCGGATCGAACGTGGGGGAGACACCGGGGAGCTGTTTTTT,CASRIERGGDTGELFF
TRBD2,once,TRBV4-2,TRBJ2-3,TGTGCCAGCAGCCAACTCCTGACTAGCGGGACCACAGATACGCAGTATTTT,CASSQLLTSGTTDTQYF
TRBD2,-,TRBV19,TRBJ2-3,TGTGCCAGTAGTATTGTCGGCGGGGGAGGCACAGATACGCAGTATTTT,CASSIVGGGGTDTQYF
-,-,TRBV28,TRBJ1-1,TGTGCCAGCAGCCTCCAGCCTAACACTGAAGCTTTCTTT,CASSLQPNTEAFF
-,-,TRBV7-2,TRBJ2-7,TGTGCCAGCAGCTTATTACCACAAAGCTCCTACGAGCAGTACTTC,CASSLLPQSSYEQYF
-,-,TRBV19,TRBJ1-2,TGTGCCAGTAGTATTGGCGGAATTTCAAACTATGGCTACACCTTC,CASSIGGISNYGYTF
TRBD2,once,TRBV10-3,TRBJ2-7,TGTGCCATCAGCACGGGGACTAGCGCCTACGAGCAGTACTTC,CAISTGTSAYEQYF
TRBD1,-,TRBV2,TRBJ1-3,TGTGCCAGCAGTGATGGACAGGGAAAAGCGAGAAACACCATATATTTT,CASSDGQGKARNTIYF
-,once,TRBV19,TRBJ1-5,TGTGCCAGTAGTATAGACCCCATGGGCAGTAATCAGCCCCAGCATTTT,CASSIDPMGSNQPQHF
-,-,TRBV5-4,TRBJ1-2,TGTGCCAGCGCCGCTGACCATAACTATGGCTACACCTTC,CASAADHNYGYTF
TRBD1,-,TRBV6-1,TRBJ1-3,TGTGCCAGCAGCAGGGACAGGGCGCGGGGAAACACCATATATTTT,CASSRDRARGNTIYF